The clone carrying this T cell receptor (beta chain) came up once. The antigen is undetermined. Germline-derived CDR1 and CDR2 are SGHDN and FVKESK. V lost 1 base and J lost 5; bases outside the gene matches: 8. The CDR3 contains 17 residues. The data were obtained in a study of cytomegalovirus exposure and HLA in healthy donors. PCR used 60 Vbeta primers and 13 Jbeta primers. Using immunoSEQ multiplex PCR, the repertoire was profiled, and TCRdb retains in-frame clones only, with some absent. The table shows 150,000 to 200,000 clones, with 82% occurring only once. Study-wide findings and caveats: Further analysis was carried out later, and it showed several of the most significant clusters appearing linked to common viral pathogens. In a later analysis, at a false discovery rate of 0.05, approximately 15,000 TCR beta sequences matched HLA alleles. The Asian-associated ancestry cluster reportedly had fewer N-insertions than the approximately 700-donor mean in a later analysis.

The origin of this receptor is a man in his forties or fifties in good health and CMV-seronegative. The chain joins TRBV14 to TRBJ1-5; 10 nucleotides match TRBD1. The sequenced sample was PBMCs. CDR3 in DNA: TGTGCCAGCAGCCAAGGGGACAGGGGCGCGACGTATCAGCCCCAGCATTTT. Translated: CASSQGDRGATYQPQHF.